This T cell receptor beta chain emerged from a study of shared clonotypes between healthy human individuals (dated by TCRdb to about 2020). Turning to the overall study: The cohort included three men and a couple of women between 18 and 49 years of age. For each donor, CD4 naive and CD4 memory were each run on three plates, CD8 naive on two plates, and CD8 memory on one plate. To estimate repertoire size and how much clonotypes are shared between individuals, the study performed deep sequencing of blood TCR repertoires from roughly five healthy adults. Libraries were prepared and TCR repertoires were sequenced by different laboratories using diverse techniques, in order to increase sequencing depth and limit assay-specific biases. Each donor's leukapheresis produced roughly between roughly 0.9 and 8.9 billion PBMCs. What the authors observed across the whole study: Based on pairwise subsampling, the degree of clonotype sharing among donors was expected to be affected by sequencing depth. The genetic and exposure-history diversity represented was limited by the small number of donors. Even with the large sequencing depth, rarefaction of the sorted-subset datasets indicated that sequencing was incomplete. Estimated clonotype richness was generally larger for naive than for memory subsets. Sharing across a handful of donors was observed for approximately 5% of naive CD4, 3% to 4% of naive CD8, 2.3% of memory CD4, and roughly 0.4% of memory CD8 clonotypes. Only blood was sampled, and tissue TCR repertoires likely differ from those in blood. Higher generation probabilities were observed for clonotypes shared by all four sorted-subset donors than for non-shared clonotypes.

Donors were healthy HIV-negative adults with no recently reported acute infections or vaccinations. Only Caucasian adults living in Nashville, Tennessee, USA were represented among the donors. Magnetic negative selection was used to enrich CD4+ T cells, after which naive cells were positively selected on CD45RA and the negative fraction became the memory subset. After blood collection by leukapheresis, PBMCs were isolated using Ficoll-Histopaque density gradient centrifugation and then cryopreserved in the vapor phase of liquid nitrogen. Analytical flow cytometry was used to check the purity and quantity of every magnetically sorted T cell population. From each sorted fraction, genomic DNA was isolated and quantified by UV absorbance on a Nanodrop 2000c. With respect to this clone: What antigen it recognizes has not been identified. No much larger clone exists at a distance of one base, and base qualities are not known.

The germline V gene provides CDR1 SGHTS and CDR2 YDEGEE. Trimming takes 4 bases off V and 4 bases off J; junction bases not matched to a gene: 8. Measured from the cysteine to the phenylalanine, the CDR3 is 15 residues long. Solely the CDR3 DNA is kept, with 45 bases framed from the first base. TCR CDR3 regions were amplified from genomic DNA by multiplex PCR using the deep immunoSEQ assay. For each cell subset, the extracted genomic DNA was distributed evenly across all wells of several immunoSEQ 96-well plates, and each plate served as one replicate. For sorted subsets, about 220 ng of genomic DNA, equivalent to 25,000 to 35,000 T cell genomes, went into each replicate PCR. The purified libraries were quantified using a Qubit 3.0 fluorometer, sized with a Bioanalyzer 2100, and then quantified again using the KAPA Library Quantification kit. Each immunoSEQ 96-well plate was sequenced on its own single-read 150-cycle Illumina NextSeq 550 flow cell. The original pipeline was this. Because only junctional sequences without quality scores were contained in the immunoSEQ output, filtering matching that applied to full-length reads could not be performed. To assign V/J genes and CDR3, sequences were annotated using PyIR, a Python wrapper for IgBLAST v1.9, with IMGT germline references. Reads were removed for weak V/J assignments (E-value above 1e-6), missing CDR3, stop codons, out-of-frame junctions, or ambiguous translated residues. A V3J clonotype was defined by an identical inferred V gene, J gene, and CDR3 amino acid sequence. Percentage overlap between repertoires was computed as shared unique clonotypes divided by the size of the smaller repertoire. Repertoire richness was assessed with RTK rarefaction, the Chao1 estimator, and Recon v2.1 estimates of unobserved clonotypes. For all TCRbeta clonotypes obtained by the gDNA method from four donors, generation probabilities were computed with OLGA. TCRdb took over this immuneACCESS table, retaining in-frame rearrangements with V and J assigned. Such tables are incomplete; in checked studies, under half of the missing clones stem from an unresolved V gene, and the remainder is unexplained. That table is the source of V, J and clone size, and D and trimming were worked out from the DNA. Here the sample has over 700,000 clones; 55% to 75% occur a single time. In total, the top ten clones hold approximately 1.8% of the sample.

The receptor was isolated from a woman aged 25 to 39 in good health. Sequencing was performed on memory CD4+ T cells sorted from blood. The cell subset or site label, as the study defines it: CD45RA-negative fraction. The chain is assembled from TRBV5-8 and TRBJ1-1, and TRBD1 matches 9 of the central bases. CDR3 protein: CASSEGQGWGTEAFF. In nucleotides, the sequence is TGTGCCAGCAGCGAGGGACAGGGCTGGGGCACTGAAGCTTTCTTT.